This T cell receptor (beta chain) comes out of a study of patients and donors after allogeneic stem cell transplantation. TCRdb ran MiXCR on the RT-PCR reads and lists one entry per CDR3 protein. The table shows about 40,000 distinct CDR3 sequences, with 25% to 40% occurring only once. This CDR3 has 13 amino acids. Germline-derived CDR1 and CDR2 are SGHTA and FQGTGA. V was clipped by 5 bases and J by 2 bases, with 6 bases between them. This chain links TRBV7-3 with TRBJ2-2, with D uncertain. This clonotype was obtained from a human donor who was either an allogeneic HSCT recipient or a stem cell or donor lymphocyte infusion donor (not recorded which). It is not recorded whose cells these are; they may come from a transplant donor. The sequenced sample was blood, either unsorted or a sorted T cell fraction (not recorded which). The CDR3: CASSPTNTGELFF. CDR3 sequence (DNA): TGTGCCAGCAGCCCGACTAACACCGGGGAGCTGTTTTTT.